This is a list of T cell receptor beta chains from one sample in a study of T-cell memory formation after mild COVID-19. TCRdb passed the 5' RACE reads through MiXCR, listing each CDR3 protein once. The table has about 260,000 distinct CDR3 sequences, roughly 8% seen once; the top ten hold approximately 23%. The material sequenced was PBMCs or a T cell subset sorted from them (not recorded which). The receptors derive from a man in his late teens or twenties who had mild COVID-19 (a few samples of this study predate the infection). Cell type and time point are not known. Both conserved end residues are part of each CDR3. The D gene is left open where the match is weak. Clone size, where shown, is once, few, many, or a class for clones that have expanded.

TRBV6-5,TRBJ1-1,NA,NA,CASAWGTEAFF,TGTGCCAGTGCATGGGGAACTGAAGCTTTCTTT
TRBV15,TRBJ2-1,NA,NA,CATSRGSRVNEQFF,TGTGCCACCAGCAGAGGTAGCAGGGTAAATGAGCAGTTCTTC
TRBV9,TRBJ2-5,NA,TRBD2,CASSVGLAGDKVETQYF,TGTGCCAGCAGCGTAGGACTAGCGGGGGACAAAGTGGAGACCCAGTACTTC
TRBV7-2,TRBJ2-1,many,TRBD2,CASSFLRAGGPEGNEQFF,TGTGCCAGCAGCTTCCTTAGAGCGGGGGGCCCCGAAGGCAATGAGCAGTTCTTC
TRBV4-2,TRBJ1-5,many,NA,CASSHLGGGDQPQHF,TGTGCCAGCAGCCACCTGGGGGGGGGAGATCAGCCCCAGCATTTT
TRBV6-1,TRBJ1-1,few,NA,CASSEGGFRTVNTEAFF,TGTGCCAGCAGTGAAGGGGGATTTAGGACGGTGAACACTGAAGCTTTCTTT
TRBV18,TRBJ2-5,few,NA,CASRASGIQETQYF,TGTGCCAGCCGAGCATCGGGGATCCAAGAGACCCAGTACTTC
TRBV10-3,TRBJ2-2,few,NA,CAIRIPITGELFF,TGTGCCATCAGGATACCAATCACCGGGGAGCTGTTTTTT
TRBV7-6,TRBJ1-1,few,NA,CASSLEQLNTEAFF,TGTGCCAGCAGCTTAGAACAGTTGAACACTGAAGCTTTCTTT
TRBV20-1,TRBJ2-3,few,TRBD2,CSARGAFTAIAGALDTQYF,TGCAGTGCTAGAGGTGCATTCACAGCGATAGCGGGGGCCCTCGATACGCAGTATTTT
TRBV5-6,TRBJ1-1,many,NA,CASSLGQTEAFF,TGTGCCAGCAGCTTAGGACAGACTGAAGCTTTCTTT
TRBV5-4,TRBJ2-2,NA,TRBD2,CASSLPLAGITGELFF,TGTGCCAGCAGCCTCCCACTAGCGGGGATCACCGGGGAGCTGTTTTTT
TRBV6-2/TRBV6-3,TRBJ2-5,few,NA,CASNRRQAGGTQYF,TGTGCCAGCAACCGTCGACAGGCCGGGGGGACCCAGTACTTC
TRBV20-1,TRBJ1-5,NA,TRBD1,CSASNPDRGSNQPQHF,TGCAGTGCGTCTAACCCGGACAGGGGCAGCAATCAGCCCCAGCATTTT
TRBV7-9,TRBJ1-1,few,TRBD1,CASSFPGTGGPEF,TGTGCCAGCAGCTTCCCCGGGACAGGGGGGCCCGAATTT
TRBV28,TRBJ2-1,NA,TRBD2,CASTLAGAYNEQFF,TGTGCCAGCACCCTAGCGGGGGCCTACAATGAGCAGTTCTTC
TRBV5-1,TRBJ2-5,few,NA,CASSFWVARVETQYF,TGCGCCAGCAGCTTCTGGGTAGCGAGGGTAGAGACCCAGTACTTC
TRBV10-3,TRBJ1-5,few,NA,CAISESKGTSYNQPQHF,TGTGCCATCAGTGAGTCGAAGGGGACCTCCTACAATCAGCCCCAGCATTTT
TRBV7-9,TRBJ1-4,NA,TRBD1,CASSASTGATNEKLFF,TGTGCCAGCAGCGCCTCGACAGGGGCAACTAATGAAAAACTGTTTTTT
TRBV7-6,TRBJ2-1,few,NA,CASSLLGPYNEQFF,TGTGCCAGCAGCTTACTCGGGCCATACAATGAGCAGTTCTTC
TRBV6-2/TRBV6-3,TRBJ2-3,large,TRBD1,CASSYSMDRHTDTQYF,TGTGCCAGCAGTTACTCGATGGACAGGCACACAGATACGCAGTATTTT
TRBV10-3,TRBJ1-1,many,TRBD1,CAISEGSKGASSGAAPTEAFF,TGTGCCATCAGTGAGGGTTCAAAGGGGGCAAGTTCGGGGGCGGCCCCCACTGAAGCTTTCTTT